The present T cell receptor beta chain was sequenced within a study of T-cell reconstitution after alpha-beta-depleted transplantation in children. This clonotype was counted many times. The CDR3 extends over 16 amino acids. V was clipped by 5 bases and J by 2 bases; unmatched bases: 5. CDR1 ENHRY and CDR2 SYGVKD come from the germline V gene. For TCRbeta, the library was prepared with unique molecular identifiers. TCRdb called the PCR reads again in MiXCR, with one record for every CDR3 protein. The data show 400,000 to 500,000 distinct CDR3 sequences, with around 9.9% seen just once and roughly 5.1% held by the top ten.

This rearrangement joins TRBV10-3 to TRBJ2-2, with TRBD2 matching 10 bases. Sequenced material: PBMCs from the stem cell graft donor, taken from the stem cell graft. The TCR comes from a human donor who donated a stem cell graft to a child with acute myeloid leukemia. CDR3 sequence: CAISMGLAINTGELFF. CDR3 in DNA: TGTGCCATCAGTATGGGACTAGCGATTAACACCGGGGAGCTGTTTTTT.